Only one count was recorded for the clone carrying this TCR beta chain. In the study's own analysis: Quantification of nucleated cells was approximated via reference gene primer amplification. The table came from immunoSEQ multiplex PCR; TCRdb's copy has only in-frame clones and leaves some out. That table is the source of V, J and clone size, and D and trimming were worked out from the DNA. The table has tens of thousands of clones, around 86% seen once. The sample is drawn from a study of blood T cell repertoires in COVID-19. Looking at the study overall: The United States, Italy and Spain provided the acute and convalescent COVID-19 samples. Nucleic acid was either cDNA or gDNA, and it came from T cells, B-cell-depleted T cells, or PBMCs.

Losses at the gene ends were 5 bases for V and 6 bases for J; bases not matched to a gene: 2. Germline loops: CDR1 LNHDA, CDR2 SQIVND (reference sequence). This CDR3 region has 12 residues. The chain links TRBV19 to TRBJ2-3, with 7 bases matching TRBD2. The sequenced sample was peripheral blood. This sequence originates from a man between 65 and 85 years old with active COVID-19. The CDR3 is CASSPGGDTQYF. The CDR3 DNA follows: TGTGCCAGTAGTCCCGGGGGGGATACGCAGTATTTT.